The 14 T cell receptor beta chains presented below share a single source sample, sequenced in a study of cytomegalovirus exposure and HLA in healthy donors. PCR primers comprised 60 Vbeta and 13 Jbeta primers. TCRdb's table, derived via immunoSEQ multiplex PCR, lists solely in-frame clones and lacks some. The sample has approximately 210,000 clones. Sequencing was carried out using PBMCs. These receptors were collected from a woman in her 30s in good health and CMV-seropositive.

The chain uses TRBV29-1 and TRBJ2-7, with D maybe TRBD1 (7 bases). CDR3 length equals 13 residues. V was cut by 6 bases and J by 0 bases, with 12 bases left in between. From germline, CDR1 is SQVTM and CDR2 ANQGSEA. The CDR3 is CSVRGQNSYEQYF. The CDR3 nucleotides are TGCAGCGTGCGGGGACAGAACTCCTACGAGCAGTACTTC.

The chain combines TRBV6-5 with TRBJ1-1; 10 nucleotides line up with TRBD1. The CDR3 covers 14 residues. Germline V lookup: CDR1 MNHEY, CDR2 SVGAGI. The J segment lost 7 bases and the V segment lost 6 bases, leaving 8 bases of the junction unmatched. CDR3 sequence: CASRSTGGADEAFF. For the CDR3, the DNA is TGTGCCAGCAGATCGACAGGGGGCGCAGATGAAGCTTTCTTT.

Note on this clone: At one end the junction does not follow the germline gene, possibly because of a read error. J is TRBJ2-7 and V is TRBV7-2; possibly TRBD1 for D (5 bases). This CDR3 spans 14 amino acids. Germline V lookup: CDR1 SGHTA, CDR2 FQGNSA. The CDR3 DNA reads as TGTGCCAGCAGCCCCCGCCAGGGCTCCAACGAGCAGTACTTC. Protein: CASSPRQGSNEQYF.

This chain uses TRBV29-1 with TRBJ2-3, with no clear D. The V gene lost 4 bases and the J gene lost 0 bases, with 8 bases spanning the gap. CDR1 is SQVTM, CDR2 ANQGSEA, per germline. This CDR3 has 13 amino acids. The CDR3 region has the DNA TGCAGCGTTGTCCAAACTAGCACAGATACGCAGTATTTT. This translates into CSVVQTSTDTQYF.

The J gene is TRBJ2-1, the V gene TRBV19; D remains unclear. Germline CDR1 and CDR2: LNHDA and SQIVND (reference sequence). The V and J ends lost 5 bases and 0 bases respectively, with 14 bases between them. This CDR3 is built from 16 residues. The DNA for the CDR3 is TGTGCCAGTAGTGCCCAGAGTACTATCTCCTACAATGAGCAGTTCTTC. The encoded protein is CASSAQSTISYNEQFF.

This chain connects TRBV15 to TRBJ2-3; TRBD1 matches 7 bases. J was trimmed by 6 bases and V by 2 bases; bases with no gene match: 14. Looked up from germline, CDR1 is LNHNV and CDR2 is YYDKDF (reference sequence). The CDR3 runs to 17 residues. CDR3 nucleotides: TGTGCCACCAGCAGACCGACGGGACAGCCAAATGGGGATACGCAGTATTTT. The encoded protein is CATSRPTGQPNGDTQYF.

CDR3 in amino acids: CASSFDYRRPYF. CDR3 coding DNA: TGTGCCAGCAGCTTCGACTACCGCCGCCCGTATTTT. The V and J genes are TRBV11-3 and TRBJ2-3, with a tentative D call TRBD2 (5 bases). Looked up from germline, CDR1 is SGHNT and CDR2 is YENEEA. This CDR3 comprises 12 residues. With 3 bases removed from V and 14 bases from J, the gap between germline ends came to 15 bases.

The V gene is TRBV6-5, the J gene TRBJ2-1, with D possibly matching TRBD1 (6 bases). The CDR3 loop spans 14 amino acids. Germline loops: CDR1 MNHEY, CDR2 SVGAGI. Trimming stripped 10 bases from V and 5 bases from J, with 18 bases between. CDR3 sequence reads: CATLIQGNDNEQFF. CDR3 in DNA: TGTGCCACCCTAATACAGGGTAACGACAATGAGCAGTTCTTC.

V usage is TRBV5-6 and J usage is TRBJ1-1, with D uncertain. Germline CDR1 SGHDT, CDR2 YYEEEE. This CDR3 region has 14 residues. V lost 5 bases to trimming and J lost 1 base, with 12 bases between them. In nucleotides, the CDR3 is TGTGCCAGCAGTGAGATTGGGAGGAACACTGAAGCTTTCTTT. Translated, it gives CASSEIGRNTEAFF.

Regarding this clone: Different DNA sequences within this sample yield the same CDR3. This rearrangement joins TRBV6-5 to TRBJ2-7; tentative D call: TRBD1 (5 bases). V was trimmed by 2 bases and J by 0 bases, leaving 5 bases between them. The CDR3 loop spans 13 amino acids. Per the germline V gene, CDR1 is MNHEY and CDR2 is SVGAGI. CDR3 DNA sequence: TGTGCCAGCAGTTACACAGGCTCCTACGAGCAGTACTTC. Translating gives CASSYTGSYEQYF.

The V call is TRBV5-1, the J call TRBJ2-7; TRBD2 matches 11 bases. Per germline, CDR1 SGHRS and CDR2 YFSETQ. The CDR3 length is 14 residues. Trimming cost V 4 bases and J 6 bases; bases outside gene matches: 6. CDR3 loop: CASSAGLAASEQYF. The CDR3 DNA reads TGCGCCAGCAGCGCGGGACTAGCGGCATCCGAGCAGTACTTC.

The CDR3 bases are TGTGCCGGGGGGGGGAGGAGGCAGCCCCAGCATTTT. Translated: CAGGGRRQPQHF. This rearrangement joins TRBV11-3 to TRBJ1-5; D is perhaps TRBD1 (5 bases). This CDR3 region has 12 residues. V was shortened by 11 bases and J by 7 bases, with 15 bases between the two germline ends. Germline values: CDR1 SGHNT, CDR2 YENEEA.

The rearrangement joins TRBV5-1 to TRBJ1-2, with a weak D call TRBD1 (6 bases). Per germline, CDR1 SGHRS and CDR2 YFSETQ. This CDR3 region has 14 residues. V was pared by 0 bases and J by 3 bases, with 9 bases between. The CDR3 DNA is TGCGCCAGCAGCTTGGACAGGGTCGACTATGGCTACACCTTC. This encodes CASSLDRVDYGYTF. Full variable domain (remainder filled in from reference TRBV5-1 and TRBJ1-2): KAGVTQTPRYLIKTRGQQVTLSCSPISGHRSVSWYQQTPGQGLQFLFEYFSETQRNKGNFPGRFSGRQFSNSRSEMNVSTLELGDSALYLCASSLDRVDYGYTFGSGTRLTVV.

The chain has TRBV7-2 and TRBJ2-5; TRBD1 might be the D (6 bases). The CDR3 contains 14 residues. Germline-derived CDR1 and CDR2 are SGHTA and FQGNSA. V shed 2 bases and J shed 9 bases, with 16 bases lying between them. The CDR3 DNA follows: TGTGCCAGCAGCTTACGTGGGGGCGGATCGGCCCAGTACTTC. Protein product: CASSLRGGGSAQYF. The variable domain in full, with the rest retrieved from reference TRBV7-2 and TRBJ2-5, is GAGVSQSPSNKVTEKGKDVELRCDPISGHTALYWYRQSLGQGLEFLIYFQGNSAPDKSGLPSDRFSAERTGGSVSTLTIQRTQQEDSAVYLCASSLRGGGSAQYFGPGTRLLVL.